What follows describes a single TCR beta chain. TCRdb keeps only in-frame clones here, not all; method: immunoSEQ multiplex PCR. The table shows fewer than 100,000 clones, with roughly 77% occurring only once. The CDR3 contains 15 residues. The J segment lost 5 bases and the V segment lost 5 bases, leaving 4 bases of the junction unmatched. The germline gives CDR1 SGHAT, CDR2 FQNNGV. The data were obtained in a study of cytotoxic CD8 clonotypes in ibrutinib-treated CLL. In the study overall: The cohort had about a dozen relapsed/refractory and around 14 treatment-naive patients, 17 IGHV unmutated.

Sample: PBMCs, taken after 12 months of ibrutinib treatment. The receptor was derived from a human donor with chronic lymphocytic leukemia. The rearrangement uses TRBV11-2 and TRBJ2-2; 11 bases are shared with TRBD2. The CDR3 region is CASSRASGGTGELFF. In DNA form, the CDR3 reads TGTGCCAGCAGCCGGGCTAGCGGGGGGACCGGGGAGCTGTTTTTT.